This T cell receptor beta chain was identified during a study of blood T cells in healthy people across ages. V lost 7 bases, J lost 9 bases, and 13 bases stayed unmatched. The CDR3 runs 14 residues. Germline V CDR1 and CDR2: MDHEN, SYDVKM. A second roughly 6 to 11 cycle PCR used barcoded and J-beta primers. Each cDNA molecule received a tag from a template-switch adaptor that had 12 random nucleotides. TCRdb passed the 5' RACE reads through MiXCR, listing each CDR3 protein once. The sample holds about 930,000 distinct CDR3 sequences, 25% to 35% seen once. This clonotype has a count of ten or more. The same sample was also studied in work on T cells of mothers and their children. That source adds: Persistent microchimeric T cell clones were not found at ~100 per million sensitivity.

The receptor was derived from a middle-aged woman in good health. V is TRBV28 and J is TRBJ1-2, with 8 bases lining up with TRBD1. The sequenced material came from blood. CDR3 sequence: CASKPGQDLRSYTF. As DNA, the CDR3 is TGTGCCAGCAAACCGGGACAGGACCTAAGGAGCTACACCTTC.